This T cell receptor (beta chain) appears in the sequencing data of a study of response to subunit inactivated influenza vaccine. TCRdb fed the RT-PCR reads into MiXCR, producing one record per CDR3 protein. The sample lists roughly 780,000 distinct CDR3 sequences, about a fifth occurring once. V gave up 3 bases and J gave up 1 base; unmatched junction bases: 4. Germline V lookup: CDR1 WNHNN, CDR2 SYGVQD (reference sequence). The CDR3 has 16 residues. The chain uses TRBV10-1 and TRBJ2-1; TRBD2 aligns across 9 bases. This TCR was sampled from a man between 50 and 59 years old who received an inactivated influenza vaccine. The sequencing used PBMCs from blood, collected roughly 5 days after vaccination. CDR3 sequence reads: CASSDVAGASYNEQFF. The CDR3 nucleotides read TGCGCCAGCAGTGATGTAGCGGGGGCTTCCTACAATGAGCAGTTCTTC.